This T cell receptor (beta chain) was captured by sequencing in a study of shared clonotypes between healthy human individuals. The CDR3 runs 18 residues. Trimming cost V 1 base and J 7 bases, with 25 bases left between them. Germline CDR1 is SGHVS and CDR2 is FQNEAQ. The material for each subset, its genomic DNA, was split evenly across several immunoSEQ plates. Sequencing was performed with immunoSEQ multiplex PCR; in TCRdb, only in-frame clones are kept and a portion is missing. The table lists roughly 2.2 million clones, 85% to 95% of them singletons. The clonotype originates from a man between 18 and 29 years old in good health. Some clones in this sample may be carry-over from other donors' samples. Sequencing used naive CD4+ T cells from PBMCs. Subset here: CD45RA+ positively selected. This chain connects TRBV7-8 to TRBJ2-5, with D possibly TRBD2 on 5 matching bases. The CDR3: CASSLGIGSATRMGTQYF. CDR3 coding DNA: TGTGCCAGCAGCTTAGGAATAGGGAGTGCTACCCGGATGGGGACCCAGTACTTC.